The 3 T cell receptor beta chains below were found in one sample sequenced in a study of beta chain features in type 1 diabetes (dated by TCRdb to the late 2010s). Library prep was done by the immunoSEQ multiplex PCR assay. The entire amount of isolated RNA was reverse transcribed using the High Capacity cDNA Reverse Transcription Kit, so the sequenced TCRB transcripts were expressed ones. In TCRdb, the immuneACCESS table is reduced to in-frame sequences with V and J assigned. These tables do not hold every clone; where another copy was compared, an unresolved V gene accounts for under half, and the others remain unexplained. Counted in this sample were around 300,000 clones; about 14% of them appeared once. In total, the top ten clones hold more than 6.5% of the sample. Sequenced input: central memory CD4+ T cells from blood. These receptors were collected from a man aged 30-40 years in good health.

This clone was detected only a few times. This chain uses TRBV5-1 with TRBJ1-1; no definite D call. Germline values: CDR1 SGHRS, CDR2 YFSETQ. Trimming stripped 1 base from V and 4 bases from J, with 11 bases between. This CDR3 contains 14 residues. The CDR3 protein is CASSLYEGSTEAFF. Written as DNA, the CDR3 is TGCGCCAGCAGCTTGTACGAGGGCAGCACTGAAGCTTTCTTT.

The V and J genes are TRBV15 and TRBJ1-2, with 7 bases that match TRBD1. The CDR3 contains 14 residues. The J segment lost 5 bases and the V segment lost 3 bases, leaving 6 bases of the junction unmatched. Germline assignment: CDR1 LNHNV and CDR2 YYDKDF (reference sequence). In nucleotides, the CDR3 is TGTGCCACCAGCAGCCCGGGACAGACATATGGCTACACCTTC. Amino acids: CATSSPGQTYGYTF.

This clone was observed a handful of times. This chain connects TRBV7-2 to TRBJ1-4; TRBD1 is a possible D gene (6 bases). The germline V gene encodes CDR1 SGHTA and CDR2 FQGNSA. The V end lost 5 bases, the J end lost 7 bases, and 17 bases lay between the germline ends. This CDR3 region has 15 residues. The CDR3 loop is CASSQPTGSGEKLFF. The CDR3 DNA reads as TGTGCCAGCAGCCAACCGACAGGCTCGGGTGAAAAACTGTTTTTT.